What follows is one T cell receptor (beta chain) and its context. What it binds is not known. No treatment had been given to any patient before thyroid surgery. These data originate in a study of metastatic and nonmetastatic thyroid tumors. The wider study: Repertoire data that came from the blood and tumor or nodule tissue of malignant and benign thyroid patients were compared.

Per the original data handling: Clinicopathological groups differed in CDR3, with these differences serving to build a distant-metastasis classifier for papillary thyroid cancer. TCRdb reprocessed the PCR reads using MiXCR. TCRdb's processing, not the study's, gives the V and J calls here. The data hold tens of thousands of clones, with under 30% observed a single time. General study points: Malignant thyroid tumors reportedly had TCR beta diversity that was significantly higher than in benign nodules, in blood and tumor.

CDR1 SNHLY and CDR2 FYNNEI come from the germline V gene. Trimming removed 0 bases at V and 5 bases at J, with 19 bases between. This CDR3 contains 17 residues. The rearrangement joins TRBV2 to TRBJ1-1; D is ambiguous. The TCR was taken from a female donor with papillary thyroid cancer or a benign thyroid nodule (not recorded which). Some clones in this sample may be carry-over from other donors' samples. The sample taken for sequencing was blood. DNA of the CDR3: TGTGCCAGCAGTGAAGCGGGTGCAGGCACGGTCAGGACTGAAGCTTTCTTT. Its translation: CASSEAGAGTVRTEAFF.